This TCR beta chain was documented in a study of cytomegalovirus exposure and HLA in healthy donors. The study, taken as a whole, reports: Immune exposure information comprised only CMV serostatus.

Amplification used 60 Vbeta primers and 13 Jbeta primers. Only in-frame clones appear in the TCRdb table, and some are missing; sequencing was by immunoSEQ multiplex PCR. The data contain some 130,000 clones, 80% to 90% of them seen just once; the ten biggest clones take up approximately 6%. This clone showed up just a few times. As yet, its antigen is unknown. The sample taken for sequencing was PBMCs. This receptor was identified in a woman aged 40 to 55 in good health and CMV-seropositive.

The CDR3 DNA is TGTGCCAGCACTACCGGGACTAGCGGCTCCTACGAGCAGTACTTC. This translates into CASTTGTSGSYEQYF. The chain joins TRBV6-1 to TRBJ2-7; 11 nucleotides line up with TRBD2. J lost 0 bases, V lost 7 bases, and 5 bases had no gene match. Germline V lookup: CDR1 MNHNS, CDR2 SASEGT. The CDR3 consists of 15 residues.